A selection of T cell receptor beta chains follows, all from one sample in a study of chemoradiotherapy in HPV16-positive cancers. Generated by immunoSEQ multiplex PCR, the TCRdb table keeps only in-frame clones and is missing some. The sample holds more than 15,000 clones, 75% to 80% seen once. This material was acquired from a patient who underwent chemoradiotherapy. The source is a human donor with HPV-associated anogenital cancer. CDR3s include the opening cysteine and the closing phenylalanine or tryptophan. Each record gives: V gene, J gene, D gene, clone size, CDR3 protein, CDR3 DNA. D genes are given only for firm matches. Clone size is stated in some rows and not others, as once, few, many or a class when expanded.

v_gene: TRBV2; j_gene: TRBJ2-5; d_gene: TRBD2; abundance: once; CDR3aa: CASSGVGGAVETQYF; CDR3nt: TGTGCCAGCAGTGGGGTCGGGGGGGCCGTAGAGACCCAGTACTTC
v_gene: TRBV7-2; j_gene: TRBJ1-2; d_gene: -; abundance: -; CDR3aa: CASSLRNYGYTF; CDR3nt: TGTGCCAGCAGCTTAAGGAATTATGGCTACACCTTC
v_gene: TRBV5-6; j_gene: TRBJ2-2; d_gene: TRBD1; abundance: -; CDR3aa: CASSFLRDRVTGELFF; CDR3nt: TGTGCCAGCAGCTTTCTTCGGGACAGGGTTACCGGGGAGCTGTTTTTT
v_gene: TRBV2; j_gene: TRBJ1-2; d_gene: -; abundance: few; CDR3aa: CASSPNEDYGYTF; CDR3nt: TGTGCCAGCAGTCCGAACGAGGACTATGGCTACACCTTC
v_gene: TRBV7-3; j_gene: TRBJ1-5; d_gene: -; abundance: -; CDR3aa: CASSLRGNSNQPQHF; CDR3nt: TGTGCCAGCAGCTTAAGGGGGAATAGCAATCAGCCCCAGCATTTT
v_gene: TRBV4-3; j_gene: TRBJ2-1; d_gene: -; abundance: -; CDR3aa: CASSQESARGNEQFF; CDR3nt: TGCGCCAGCAGCCAAGAGTCCGCCAGGGGAAATGAGCAGTTCTTC
v_gene: TRBV2; j_gene: TRBJ1-5; d_gene: -; abundance: -; CDR3aa: CASTNERNSNQPQHF; CDR3nt: TGTGCCAGCACTAATGAGAGGAACAGCAATCAGCCCCAGCATTTT
v_gene: TRBV2; j_gene: TRBJ1-5; d_gene: TRBD1; abundance: -; CDR3aa: CASRAGGWGQPQHF; CDR3nt: TGTGCCAGCAGAGCAGGGGGCTGGGGGCAGCCCCAGCATTTT
v_gene: TRBV7-2; j_gene: TRBJ2-7; d_gene: -; abundance: -; CDR3aa: CASSPNRGYEQYF; CDR3nt: TGTGCCAGCAGCCCTAACCGGGGCTACGAGCAGTACTTC
v_gene: TRBV7-9; j_gene: TRBJ2-5; d_gene: -; abundance: -; CDR3aa: CASSEHQETQYF; CDR3nt: TGTGCCAGCAGCGAGCACCAAGAGACCCAGTACTTC
v_gene: TRBV7-9; j_gene: TRBJ2-5; d_gene: -; abundance: -; CDR3aa: CASSNYQGQETQYF; CDR3nt: TGTGCCAGCAGCAATTATCAGGGTCAAGAGACCCAGTACTTC
v_gene: TRBV5-1; j_gene: TRBJ2-7; d_gene: -; abundance: -; CDR3aa: CASSLTQGTEQYF; CDR3nt: TGCGCCAGCAGCTTAACACAGGGAACCGAGCAGTACTTC
v_gene: TRBV5-1; j_gene: TRBJ2-5; d_gene: TRBD2; abundance: -; CDR3aa: CASSFGTSGGRETQYF; CDR3nt: TGCGCCAGCAGCTTCGGGACTAGCGGGGGTAGGGAGACCCAGTACTTC
v_gene: TRBV10-3; j_gene: TRBJ1-2; d_gene: -; abundance: -; CDR3aa: CAISATGPGYTF; CDR3nt: TGTGCCATCAGTGCAACAGGGCCAGGCTACACCTTC
v_gene: TRBV7-9; j_gene: TRBJ2-1; d_gene: TRBD2; abundance: -; CDR3aa: CASSLAVRTSGGNEQFF; CDR3nt: TGTGCCAGCAGCTTAGCCGTCAGGACTAGCGGGGGGAATGAGCAGTTCTTC
v_gene: TRBV10-3; j_gene: TRBJ1-5; d_gene: -; abundance: once; CDR3aa: CAISESAGDGQPQHF; CDR3nt: TGTGCCATCAGTGAGTCTGCAGGGGACGGTCAGCCCCAGCATTTT
v_gene: TRBV7-3; j_gene: TRBJ2-1; d_gene: TRBD1; abundance: -; CDR3aa: CASSPGQPSSYNEQFF; CDR3nt: TGTGCCAGCAGTCCGGGACAGCCTAGCTCCTACAATGAGCAGTTCTTC
v_gene: TRBV7-9; j_gene: TRBJ2-1; d_gene: TRBD1; abundance: few; CDR3aa: CASSWTGEGNEQFF; CDR3nt: TGTGCCAGCAGCTGGACAGGGGAAGGGAATGAGCAGTTCTTC
v_gene: TRBV7-2; j_gene: TRBJ2-3; d_gene: TRBD1; abundance: -; CDR3aa: CASSSDRGGTDTQYF; CDR3nt: TGTGCCAGCAGCTCGGACAGGGGGGGCACAGATACGCAGTATTTT
v_gene: TRBV4-2; j_gene: TRBJ2-7; d_gene: -; abundance: -; CDR3aa: CASSQDPGPTYEQYF; CDR3nt: TGTGCCAGCAGCCAAGATCCGGGTCCCACCTACGAGCAGTACTTC
v_gene: TRBV19; j_gene: TRBJ1-1; d_gene: -; abundance: -; CDR3aa: CATLGGAFPSNTEAFF; CDR3nt: TGTGCCACCTTGGGGGGGGCTTTCCCGTCAAACACTGAAGCTTTCTTT
v_gene: TRBV4-1; j_gene: TRBJ1-1; d_gene: TRBD1; abundance: -; CDR3aa: CASSQFLGQGGTEAFF; CDR3nt: TGCGCCAGCAGCCAGTTTTTAGGACAGGGGGGCACTGAAGCTTTCTTT
v_gene: TRBV27; j_gene: TRBJ2-7; d_gene: -; abundance: -; CDR3aa: CASSRHSGQIYEQYF; CDR3nt: TGTGCCAGCAGCCGGCATAGCGGCCAAATCTACGAGCAGTACTTC
v_gene: TRBV11-2; j_gene: TRBJ1-2; d_gene: -; abundance: -; CDR3aa: CASSPLTYGYTF; CDR3nt: TGTGCCAGCAGCCCCCTCACCTATGGCTACACCTTC
v_gene: TRBV7-9; j_gene: TRBJ1-2; d_gene: -; abundance: -; CDR3aa: CASSPSDRELAF; CDR3nt: TGTGCCAGCAGCCCCTCGGACCGCGAACTGGCCTTC
v_gene: TRBV4-2; j_gene: TRBJ1-4; d_gene: -; abundance: -; CDR3aa: CASSQLLGDRSNEKLFF; CDR3nt: TGTGCCAGCAGCCAACTCCTGGGTGACAGGTCTAATGAAAAACTGTTTTTT
v_gene: TRBV29-1; j_gene: TRBJ2-5; d_gene: -; abundance: -; CDR3aa: CSVETGETQYF; CDR3nt: TGCAGCGTTGAGACTGGCGAGACCCAGTACTTC
v_gene: TRBV14; j_gene: TRBJ2-3; d_gene: -; abundance: -; CDR3aa: CASSPWGEDTQYF; CDR3nt: TGTGCCAGCAGCCCATGGGGGGAGGATACGCAGTATTTT
v_gene: TRBV6-5; j_gene: TRBJ2-7; d_gene: -; abundance: -; CDR3aa: CASSYSGVGGYEQYF; CDR3nt: TGTGCCAGCAGTTACTCAGGGGTCGGGGGTTACGAGCAGTACTTC
v_gene: TRBV18; j_gene: TRBJ2-5; d_gene: -; abundance: few; CDR3aa: CASSPPSWKETQYF; CDR3nt: TGTGCCAGCTCACCACCGTCCTGGAAAGAGACCCAGTACTTC
v_gene: TRBV7-2; j_gene: TRBJ2-7; d_gene: -; abundance: -; CDR3aa: CASSLSSPYEQYF; CDR3nt: TGTGCCAGCAGCTTAAGTAGTCCCTACGAGCAGTACTTC
v_gene: TRBV18; j_gene: TRBJ1-2; d_gene: -; abundance: -; CDR3aa: CASSPDGVPYGYTF; CDR3nt: TGTGCCAGCTCACCTGACGGGGTCCCCTATGGCTACACCTTC
v_gene: TRBV28; j_gene: TRBJ1-3; d_gene: TRBD1; abundance: -; CDR3aa: CASSLDRVGNTIYF; CDR3nt: TGTGCCAGCAGTTTAGACAGGGTCGGAAACACCATATATTTT
v_gene: TRBV5-4; j_gene: TRBJ1-1; d_gene: -; abundance: -; CDR3aa: CASSLEVNTEAFF; CDR3nt: TGTGCCAGCAGCTTGGAGGTTAACACTGAAGCTTTCTTT
v_gene: TRBV5-1; j_gene: TRBJ1-1; d_gene: -; abundance: -; CDR3aa: CASSSVGGTEAFF; CDR3nt: TGCGCCAGCAGCTCCGTAGGGGGCACTGAAGCTTTCTTT
v_gene: TRBV14; j_gene: TRBJ2-5; d_gene: TRBD2; abundance: -; CDR3aa: CASSAGGRSETQYF; CDR3nt: TGTGCCAGCAGTGCGGGGGGGCGATCGGAGACCCAGTACTTC
v_gene: TRBV30; j_gene: TRBJ1-6; d_gene: TRBD1; abundance: few; CDR3aa: CAWAGQNNSPLHF; CDR3nt: TGTGCCTGGGCGGGACAGAATAATTCACCCCTCCACTTT
v_gene: TRBV30; j_gene: TRBJ2-7; d_gene: -; abundance: -; CDR3aa: CAVEALYEQYF; CDR3nt: TGTGCCGTGGAAGCCCTTTACGAGCAGTACTTC
v_gene: TRBV5-8; j_gene: TRBJ1-4; d_gene: -; abundance: -; CDR3aa: CASSLHGINEKLFF; CDR3nt: TGTGCCAGCAGCTTGCACGGGATTAATGAAAAACTGTTTTTT
v_gene: TRBV7-2; j_gene: TRBJ2-5; d_gene: -; abundance: -; CDR3aa: CASSVWQGGETQYF; CDR3nt: TGTGCCAGCAGCGTATGGCAGGGAGGAGAGACCCAGTACTTC
v_gene: TRBV4-1; j_gene: TRBJ2-2; d_gene: -; abundance: once; CDR3aa: CASSSETRVSGELFF; CDR3nt: TGCGCCAGCAGCTCAGAAACGAGGGTGTCCGGGGAGCTGTTTTTT
v_gene: TRBV28; j_gene: TRBJ2-1; d_gene: -; abundance: -; CDR3aa: CASSSDDGYFHNEQFF; CDR3nt: TGTGCCAGCAGTTCCGACGACGGCTACTTCCACAATGAGCAGTTCTTC
v_gene: TRBV7-2; j_gene: TRBJ2-3; d_gene: TRBD2; abundance: -; CDR3aa: CASRSLAGGPTDTQYF; CDR3nt: TGTGCCAGCAGATCCCTAGCGGGGGGCCCCACAGATACGCAGTATTTT
v_gene: TRBV7-2; j_gene: TRBJ2-5; d_gene: -; abundance: -; CDR3aa: CASSLNKGQETQYF; CDR3nt: TGTGCCAGCAGCTTAAATAAGGGACAAGAGACCCAGTACTTC
v_gene: TRBV7-2; j_gene: TRBJ2-1; d_gene: TRBD1; abundance: -; CDR3aa: CASSRTGLDNEQFF; CDR3nt: TGTGCCAGCAGCCGGACAGGGTTAGATAATGAGCAGTTCTTC